This TCR beta chain originates from a study of radiation and T cells in renal cell carcinoma. Study conclusions and caveats: Pretreatment tumor biopsies were lacking, so baseline clonotypes are unknown.

Documented time point: baseline pretreatment blood. As for treatment: 15 Gy SBRT to primary tumor, nephrectomy 4 weeks later. Only in-frame clones appear in the TCRdb table, and some are missing; sequencing was by immunoSEQ multiplex PCR. This table holds around 46,000 clones, about 80% found once. This clone was seen more than once but under ten times. Its specificity is not known. Sequences were derived from blood, sampled from a patient whose treatment included radiotherapy and nephrectomy. The clonotype originates from a woman in her 70s with renal cell carcinoma.

In DNA, the CDR3 is TGTGCCAGCAGCCCGGGACTAGCGGGGGGACCTTACACAGATACGCAGTATTTT. Amino acids: CASSPGLAGGPYTDTQYF. V gene TRBV9 combines with J gene TRBJ2-3; 15 positions match TRBD2. Germline V gives CDR1 SGDLS, CDR2 YYNGEE. The length of the CDR3 is 18 residues. J was trimmed by 2 bases and V by 4 bases; bases with no gene match: 8. The whole variable domain, remainder taken from reference TRBV9 and TRBJ2-3, is DSGVTQTPKHLITATGQRVTLRCSPRSGDLSVYWYQQSLDQGLQFLIQYYNGEERAKGNILERFSAQQFPDLHSELNLSSLELGDSALYFCASSPGLAGGPYTDTQYFGPGTRLTVL.